The entry that follows covers one TCR beta chain sequence. Its antigen is unidentified. This record comes from a study of cytomegalovirus exposure and HLA in healthy donors. About the study: The 120 or so validation repertoires used the same platform as the 550 to 850 first-cohort repertoires (as reported by a later analysis).

Assay: immunoSEQ multiplex PCR; the TCRdb copy retains only in-frame clones and omits some. Counted here are roughly 59,000 clones, about 91% occurring once; the ten biggest clones make up about 5.7%. Study-wide findings and caveats: In a later analysis, first-cohort TCR clusters were found to tend to co-occur in the 100 to 150 validation repertoires. A few chains linked to CMV were shown in vitro to be specific for CMV antigens. Most TCR sequences proved rare, with some public TCRs found in many donors.

This TCR was recovered from a man between 18 and 29 years old in good health and CMV-seropositive. The sequenced sample consisted of PBMCs.

CDR3 DNA: TGTGCCAGTAGTCCGCGACAGGGGCTACAAGAGACCCAGTACTTC. Amino acids: CASSPRQGLQETQYF. The chain is built from TRBV19 and TRBJ2-5; TRBD1 agrees at 8 bases. The junction had 7 bases not matched to a gene; V was cut back by 5 bases and J by 2 bases. There are 15 residues in the CDR3. The germline V gene encodes CDR1 LNHDA and CDR2 SQIVND (reference sequence).